This passage covers 18 T cell receptor beta chains from one sample sequenced in a study of CD8 T cells in ankylosing spondylitis. Via MiXCR, TCRdb re-called the 5' RACE reads, giving one row per CDR3 protein. The sample holds approximately 260,000 distinct CDR3 sequences, about 20% seen once. Sequencing was carried out using blood, either unsorted or a sorted T cell fraction (not recorded which). Receptors originate from a male donor with ankylosing spondylitis or in good health (not recorded which).

This clonotype came up a few times. The gene calls are TRBV5-1 and TRBJ2-7; possibly TRBD2 for D (6 bases). Germline loops: CDR1 SGHRS, CDR2 YFSETQ. The V gene lost 4 bases and the J gene lost 4 bases, with 15 bases spanning the gap. The CDR3 extends over 14 amino acids. The CDR3 loop is CASSAGLGEYEQYF. The DNA of the CDR3 is TGCGCCAGCAGCGCGGGACTTGGAGAGTACGAGCAGTACTTC.

This chain connects TRBV7-8 to TRBJ2-3; TRBD2 matches 12 bases. There are 17 residues in the CDR3. Germline V gene data show CDR1 as SGHVS and CDR2 as FQNEAQ. J gave up 0 bases and V 1 base, and 2 bases lay outside the gene matches. This chain's CDR3 is CASSLDLAGGSTDTQYF. The CDR3 DNA sequence: TGTGCCAGCAGCTTAGATCTAGCGGGAGGGAGCACAGATACGCAGTATTTT.

The chain is built from TRBV5-6 and TRBJ2-5; TRBD1 matches 7 bases. Trimming at V came to 0 bases and at J to 4 bases, leaving 6 bases not matched to a gene. Germline V gives CDR1 SGHDT, CDR2 YYEEEE. The length of the CDR3 is 15 residues. As DNA, the CDR3 is TGTGCCAGCAGCTTGGTTGACAGGGTGAGAGAGACCCAGTACTTC. Translation: CASSLVDRVRETQYF.

This clonotype was observed many times. The chain links TRBV27 to TRBJ2-5; unclear D gene. This CDR3 region has 13 residues. Trimming removed 5 bases from V and 5 bases from J, with 12 bases in between. CDR1 and CDR2 (germline): MNHEY, SMNVEV (reference sequence). Written as DNA, the CDR3 is TGTGCCAGCAGTCCTAGATACGGGGAGACCCAGTACTTC. Protein: CASSPRYGETQYF.

The chain employs TRBV28 and TRBJ2-3, with 7 bases lining up with TRBD1. The CDR3 totals 18 residues. The germline gives CDR1 MDHEN, CDR2 SYDVKM. V dropped 3 bases and J dropped 6; count of bases not matched to a gene: 18. CDR3: CASSFLDRSVHHADTQYF. DNA of the CDR3: TGTGCCAGCAGTTTCTTGGACAGGTCCGTTCACCACGCTGATACGCAGTATTTT.

This clonotype has more than one count but fewer than ten. The J gene is TRBJ2-2, the V gene TRBV24-1, with a possible D match to TRBD1 (6 bases). This CDR3 comprises 16 residues. The V gene's germline CDR1 is KGHDR and CDR2 SFDVKD. The V end was cut by 5 bases, the J end by 4 bases, with 16 bases between. CDR3 nucleotide sequence: TGTGCCACCAGTGGGGACACCGCCGGGGTCACCGGGGAGCTGTTTTTT. Its translation is CATSGDTAGVTGELFF.

This clonotype has only a few counts. The gene calls are TRBV12-3 or TRBV12-4 and TRBJ2-5; D not certain. CDR3 length: 14 residues. V was shortened by 3 bases and J by 2 bases, with 10 bases between the two germline ends. CDR3 loop: CASSFGSDQETQYF. The CDR3 bases are TGTGCCAGCAGTTTCGGAAGCGATCAAGAGACCCAGTACTTC.

This clonotype was counted a few times. The chain is built from TRBV29-1 and TRBJ2-7, with 7 bases matching TRBD2. The length of the CDR3 is 13 residues. After removal of 3 bases from V and 6 bases from J, the junction contained 8 bases not matched to a gene. The germline V gene has CDR1 SQVTM and CDR2 ANQGSEA. This chain's CDR3 is CSVEGSGIGEQYF. In nucleotides, the CDR3 is TGCAGCGTTGAGGGGAGCGGGATTGGCGAGCAGTACTTC.

This clonotype was seen at least ten times. The chain couples TRBV7-2 to TRBJ2-1; TRBD2 might be the D (6 bases). The germline V gene encodes CDR1 SGHTA and CDR2 FQGNSA. V shed 0 bases and J shed 7 bases, with 13 bases lying between them. The CDR3 has 15 amino acids. The CDR3 protein is CASSLAGGPENEQFF. DNA of the CDR3: TGTGCCAGCAGCTTAGCTGGAGGGCCGGAGAATGAGCAGTTCTTC. Full variable domain (rest looked up from reference TRBV7-2 and TRBJ2-1): GAGVSQSPSNKVTEKGKDVELRCDPISGHTALYWYRQSLGQGLEFLIYFQGNSAPDKSGLPSDRFSAERTGGSVSTLTIQRTQQEDSAVYLCASSLAGGPENEQFFGPGTRLTVL.

The rearrangement joins TRBV29-1 to TRBJ2-1; TRBD2 matches 7 bases. The CDR3 totals 15 residues. The germline V gene encodes CDR1 SQVTM and CDR2 ANQGSEA. The J segment lost 2 bases and the V segment lost 3 bases, leaving 7 bases of the junction unmatched. The CDR3 is CSVERREQPYNEQFF. The CDR3 DNA reads TGCAGCGTTGAGCGGCGGGAGCAACCCTACAATGAGCAGTTCTTC.

As to this clonotype: A read error may account for a junction end that differs from germline. V is TRBV11-3 and J is TRBJ1-1, with D possibly TRBD1 on 6 matching bases. This CDR3 is 13 amino acids long. CDR1 and CDR2 (germline): SGHNT, YENEEA. CDR3 residues: CSSSGTGSTEAFF. The CDR3 DNA is TGTTCCAGCAGCGGAACAGGGTCAACTGAAGCTTTCTTT.

This chain joins TRBV7-9 and TRBJ1-1; D call uncertain. CDR1 and CDR2 from the germline V gene are SEHNR and FQNEAQ (reference sequence). Trimming removed 5 bases at V and 3 bases at J, with 13 bases between. The CDR3 consists of 14 residues. The CDR3 protein is CASSLSTEYTEAFF. CDR3 bases: TGTGCCAGCAGCCTCTCCACGGAATACACTGAAGCTTTCTTT.

This clonotype has a count of ten or more. The rearrangement uses TRBV11-2 and TRBJ2-1, with D maybe TRBD2 (6 bases). Trimming took off 5 bases at V and 10 bases at J, with 30 bases between the two ends. Germline V CDR1 and CDR2: SGHAT, FQNNGV. The CDR3 extends over 18 amino acids. The CDR3: CASSNNPPRDSRTREQFF. CDR3 nucleotides: TGTGCCAGCAGCAACAACCCACCCCGGGACTCGAGAACTAGAGAGCAGTTCTTC.

The V and J genes are TRBV23-1 and TRBJ2-1; a weak D match, TRBD2 (6 bases). TRBV23-1 is assigned to the ORF class and has an uncertain function. Trimming cost V 3 bases and J 16 bases, with 19 bases left between them. This CDR3 has 13 amino acids. Written as DNA, the CDR3 is TGCGCCAGCAGTCAGGAGGGGACTCTCCTGGACTTCTTC. Its translation is CASSQEGTLLDFF.

V and J are TRBV29-1 and TRBJ1-1; unclear D gene. CDR1 is SQVTM, CDR2 ANQGSEA, per germline. The ends were cut back, 3 bases at V and 6 bases at J, with 11 bases in the middle. The CDR3 has 12 amino acids. DNA of the CDR3: TGCAGCGTTGACACATTGCAGCCTGAAGCTTTCTTT. Its translation: CSVDTLQPEAFF.

This clonotype was seen more than once but under ten times. Here the CDR3 DNA reads TGTGCCACGAGGACAGGGAACAACGAGCAGTACTTC. Translation gives CATRTGNNEQYF. This chain connects TRBV27 to TRBJ2-7; 8 positions agree with TRBD1. Unmatched junction bases numbered 7, after V lost 10 bases and J lost 5 bases. The CDR3 extends over 12 amino acids. Germline V gene lookup returns CDR1 MNHEY and CDR2 SMNVEV (reference sequence).

The V gene is TRBV6-2 or TRBV6-3, the J gene TRBJ2-1; tentative D call: TRBD2 (5 bases). The CDR3 is 13 residues long. The germline V and J ends were trimmed by 10 bases and 5 bases, with 15 bases remaining between them. CDR1 and CDR2 from the germline V gene are MNHEY and SVGEGT. The CDR3 DNA is TGTGCCACCGAGGGAGACGGAAACAATGAGCAGTTCTTC. Amino acids: CATEGDGNNEQFF.

Here the CDR3 DNA reads TGCAGTGCTCTTGACAGGCGGGAGACCCAGTACTTC. Its protein is CSALDRRETQYF. The chain couples TRBV20-1 to TRBJ2-5, with a tentative D call TRBD1 (6 bases). CDR3 length: 12 residues. The germline V gene has CDR1 DFQATT and CDR2 SNEGSKA (reference sequence). Trimming cost V 5 bases and J 5 bases, with 12 bases left between them.